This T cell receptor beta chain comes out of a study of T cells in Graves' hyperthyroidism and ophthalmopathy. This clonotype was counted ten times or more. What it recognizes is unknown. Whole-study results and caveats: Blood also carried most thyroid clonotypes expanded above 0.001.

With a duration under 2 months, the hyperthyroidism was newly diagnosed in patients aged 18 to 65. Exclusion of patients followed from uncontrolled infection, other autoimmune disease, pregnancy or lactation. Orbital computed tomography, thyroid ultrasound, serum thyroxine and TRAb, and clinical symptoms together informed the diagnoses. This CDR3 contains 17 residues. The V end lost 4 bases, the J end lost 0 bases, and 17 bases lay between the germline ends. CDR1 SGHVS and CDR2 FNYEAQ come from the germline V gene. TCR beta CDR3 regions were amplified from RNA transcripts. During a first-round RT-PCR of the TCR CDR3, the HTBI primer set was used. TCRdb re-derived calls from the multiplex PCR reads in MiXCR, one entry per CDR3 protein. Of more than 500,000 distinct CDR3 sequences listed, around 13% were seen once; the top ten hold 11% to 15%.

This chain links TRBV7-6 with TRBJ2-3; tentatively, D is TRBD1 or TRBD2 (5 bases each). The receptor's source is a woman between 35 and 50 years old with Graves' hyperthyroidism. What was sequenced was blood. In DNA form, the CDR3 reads TGTGCCAGCAGCTCCGCCGGGGCAGGAGCTAGCACAGATACGCAGTATTTT. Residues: CASSSAGAGASTDTQYF.